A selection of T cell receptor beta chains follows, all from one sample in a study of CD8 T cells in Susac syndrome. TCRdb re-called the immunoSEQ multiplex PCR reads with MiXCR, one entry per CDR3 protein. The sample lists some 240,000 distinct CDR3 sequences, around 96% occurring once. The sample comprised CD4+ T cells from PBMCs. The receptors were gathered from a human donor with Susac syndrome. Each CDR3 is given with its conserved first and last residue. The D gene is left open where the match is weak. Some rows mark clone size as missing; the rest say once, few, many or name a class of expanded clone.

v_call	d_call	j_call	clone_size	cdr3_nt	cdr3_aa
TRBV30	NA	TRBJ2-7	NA	TGTGCCTGGAGGAACTTGGCCTACGAGCAGTACTTC	CAWRNLAYEQYF
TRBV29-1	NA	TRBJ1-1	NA	TGCAGCGTTGAACGGTCAAGCATGAACACTGAAGCTTTCTTT	CSVERSSMNTEAFF
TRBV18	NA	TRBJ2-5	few	TGTGCCAGCTCACCTGGGTCCAGGGAGACCCAGTACTTC	CASSPGSRETQYF
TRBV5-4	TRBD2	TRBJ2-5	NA	TGTGCCAGCACCCATCCTGACCGGGAGGGAGAGACCCAGTACTTC	CASTHPDREGETQYF
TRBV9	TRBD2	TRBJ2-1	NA	TGTGCCAGCAGCGTAGCTCCGGGGACTAGCGGGATGGCGCAGTTCTTC	CASSVAPGTSGMAQFF
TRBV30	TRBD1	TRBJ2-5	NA	TGTGCCTGGAGTGCGAACAGGGGTCGGGAGACCCAGTACTTC	CAWSANRGRETQYF
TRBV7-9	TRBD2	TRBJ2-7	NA	TGTGCCAGCAGCCCCCAGCGGGAGTCCTACGAGCAGTACTTC	CASSPQRESYEQYF
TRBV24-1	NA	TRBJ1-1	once	TGTGCCACCAGTGACCAGGGTGAGAACACTGAAGCTTTCTTT	CATSDQGENTEAFF
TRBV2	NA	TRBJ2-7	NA	TGTGCCAGCAGTGGGCCGCCCAGGGAGCAGTACTTC	CASSGPPREQYF
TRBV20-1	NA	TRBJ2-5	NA	TGCAGTGCTAGGGACAGAAGGGGCCAAGAGACCCAGTACTTC	CSARDRRGQETQYF
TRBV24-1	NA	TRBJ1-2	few	TGTGCCACCAGTGATTCGTCCGGGTTCACGGGCTACACCTTC	CATSDSSGFTGYTF
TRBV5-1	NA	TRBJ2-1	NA	TGCGCCAGCAGCTTTGTGGGAGGCAATGAGCAGTTCTTC	CASSFVGGNEQFF
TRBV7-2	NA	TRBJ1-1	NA	TGTGCCAGCAGCCCCCAAGGGACGGGGAACACTGAAGCTTTCTTT	CASSPQGTGNTEAFF
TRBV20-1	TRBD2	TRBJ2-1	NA	TGCAGTGCTTCGGCGGGAGGGGACAATGAGCAGTTCTTC	CSASAGGDNEQFF
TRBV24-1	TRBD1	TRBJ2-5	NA	TGTGCCACCAGTGATCCATCCAGGGGGGAGACCCAGTACTTC	CATSDPSRGETQYF
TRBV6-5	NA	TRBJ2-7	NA	TGTGCCAGCAGTTACGGTGGAGGAGGCGTCGAGCAGTACTTC	CASSYGGGGVEQYF
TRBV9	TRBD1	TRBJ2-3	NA	TGTGCCAGCAGCCCCAGGACAGGGGATGCAGATACGCAGTATTTT	CASSPRTGDADTQYF
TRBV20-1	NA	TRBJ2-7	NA	TGCAGTGCTTCGCTCCAGGGGCGAGAGCAGTACTTC	CSASLQGREQYF
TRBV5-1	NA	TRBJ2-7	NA	TGCGCCAGCAGCTCACCCGCAGGGGACCTCTCCTACGAGCAGTACTTC	CASSSPAGDLSYEQYF
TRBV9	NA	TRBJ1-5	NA	TGTGCCAGCAACCAGACTTATAGCAATCAGCCCCAGCATTTT	CASNQTYSNQPQHF
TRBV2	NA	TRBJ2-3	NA	TGTGCCAGCAGTGTTTGGGATACGCAGTATTTT	CASSVWDTQYF
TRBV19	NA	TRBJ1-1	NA	TGTGCCAGTATATGGGTAGGACAGAACACTGAAGCTTTCTTT	CASIWVGQNTEAFF
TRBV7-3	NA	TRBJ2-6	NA	TGTGCCAGCAGCTACCTCGGCGGGATTGGGGCCAACGTCCTGACTTTC	CASSYLGGIGANVLTF
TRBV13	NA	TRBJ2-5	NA	TGTGCCAGCAGCCCAGGGACCGATGACGTTAAGGAGACCCAGTACTTC	CASSPGTDDVKETQYF
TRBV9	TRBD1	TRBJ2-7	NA	TGTGCCAGCAGCGTTGGGACAGCGACCTACGAGCAGTACTTC	CASSVGTATYEQYF
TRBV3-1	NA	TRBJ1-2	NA	TGTGCCAGCAGCCAAGGCGGACAGAGCCTGGGCTACACCTTC	CASSQGGQSLGYTF
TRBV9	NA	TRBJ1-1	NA	TGTGCCAGCAGCCTAAGGCCAGGGTCGGACACTGAAGCTTTCTTT	CASSLRPGSDTEAFF
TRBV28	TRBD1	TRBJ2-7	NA	TGTGCCAGCCGATCCGGGACAGGAGTTTACGAGCAGTACTTC	CASRSGTGVYEQYF
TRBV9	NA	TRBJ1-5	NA	TGTGCCAGCAGCGCCCAGGGAGAACAGCCCCAGCATTTT	CASSAQGEQPQHF
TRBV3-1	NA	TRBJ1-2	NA	TGTGCCAGCAGCCATGAAGACCGTACCTCGGGGGGCTACACCTTC	CASSHEDRTSGGYTF
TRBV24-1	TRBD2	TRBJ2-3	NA	TGTGCCACCAGTGGGGCGGGAGAGGGAGATACGCAGTATTTT	CATSGAGEGDTQYF
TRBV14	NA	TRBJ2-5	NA	TGTGCCAGCAGCCAAGATCTCAGATACCAAGAGACCCAGTACTTC	CASSQDLRYQETQYF
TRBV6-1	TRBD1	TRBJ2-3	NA	TGTGCCAGCAGCAGAGGGGATTTAGGGGGCCAGGGAGATACGCAGTATTTT	CASSRGDLGGQGDTQYF
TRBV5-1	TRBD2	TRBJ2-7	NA	TGCGCCAGCAGCTCCTTGCGGGAGGGCCTTTACGAGCAGTACTTC	CASSSLREGLYEQYF
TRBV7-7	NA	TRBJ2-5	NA	TGTGCTAGCAGCGCAAGGCAGGGCGGAGAGACCCAGTACTTC	CASSARQGGETQYF
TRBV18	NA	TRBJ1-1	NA	TGTGCCAGCTCAGAGAGGACAGCACTAAACACTGAAGCTTTCTTT	CASSERTALNTEAFF
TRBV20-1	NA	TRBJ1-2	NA	TGCAGTGCCTGGCGGATCTCGAGCTATGGCTACACCTTC	CSAWRISSYGYTF
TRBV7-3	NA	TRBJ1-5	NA	TGTGCCAGCAGCTTTGAAGGGACAAATCAGCCCCAGCATTTT	CASSFEGTNQPQHF
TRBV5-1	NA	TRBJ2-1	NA	TGCGCCAGCAGCTTGGACCGAAACCCCAATGAGCAGTTCTTC	CASSLDRNPNEQFF
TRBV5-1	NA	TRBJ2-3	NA	TGCGCCAGCAGCTTGGATGCGGGAGATACGCAGTATTTT	CASSLDAGDTQYF
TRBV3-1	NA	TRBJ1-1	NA	TGTGCCAGCAGCCAAGGGGCGTACACTGAAGCTTTCTTT	CASSQGAYTEAFF
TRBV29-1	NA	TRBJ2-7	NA	TGCAGCGTTGGAGGCAGGGGCGCCTACGAGCAGTACTTC	CSVGGRGAYEQYF
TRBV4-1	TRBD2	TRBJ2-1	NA	TGCGCCAGCAGCCAAGTACTAGCGGGAGGGGACGAGCAGTTCTTC	CASSQVLAGGDEQFF
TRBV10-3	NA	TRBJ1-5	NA	TGTGCCATCACTGGGGCTTCCAATCAGCCCCAGCATTTT	CAITGASNQPQHF
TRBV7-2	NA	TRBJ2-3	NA	TGTGCCAGCAGACCCAACAGGGCGATTAGCACAGATACGCAGTATTTT	CASRPNRAISTDTQYF
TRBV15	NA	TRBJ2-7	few	TGTGCCACCAGCACTAGGTCTGGAGGTGGCGACGAGCAGTACTTC	CATSTRSGGGDEQYF
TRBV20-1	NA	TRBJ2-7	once	TGCAGTGGAGGATTCGGGGTTAGAAGCTCCTACGAGCAGTACTTC	CSGGFGVRSSYEQYF
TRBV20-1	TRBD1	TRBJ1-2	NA	TGCAGTGCTAGAGCATCGGACAGGGGGCTCGGACTCGATGGCTACACCTTC	CSARASDRGLGLDGYTF
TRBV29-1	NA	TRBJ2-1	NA	TGCAGCGTTGGAACCAACGAGGGCCGGTACAATGAGCAGTTCTTC	CSVGTNEGRYNEQFF